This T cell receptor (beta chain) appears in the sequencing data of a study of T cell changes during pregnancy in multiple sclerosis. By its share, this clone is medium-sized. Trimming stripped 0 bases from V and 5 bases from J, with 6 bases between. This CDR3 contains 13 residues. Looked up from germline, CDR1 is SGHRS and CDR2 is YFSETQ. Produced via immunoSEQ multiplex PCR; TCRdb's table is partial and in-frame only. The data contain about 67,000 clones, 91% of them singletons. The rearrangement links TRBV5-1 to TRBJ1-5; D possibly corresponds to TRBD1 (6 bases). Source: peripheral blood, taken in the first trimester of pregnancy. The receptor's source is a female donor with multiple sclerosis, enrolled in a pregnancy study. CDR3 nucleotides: TGCGCCAGCAGCTTGGCAGGGGATCAGCCCCAGCATTTT. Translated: CASSLAGDQPQHF.